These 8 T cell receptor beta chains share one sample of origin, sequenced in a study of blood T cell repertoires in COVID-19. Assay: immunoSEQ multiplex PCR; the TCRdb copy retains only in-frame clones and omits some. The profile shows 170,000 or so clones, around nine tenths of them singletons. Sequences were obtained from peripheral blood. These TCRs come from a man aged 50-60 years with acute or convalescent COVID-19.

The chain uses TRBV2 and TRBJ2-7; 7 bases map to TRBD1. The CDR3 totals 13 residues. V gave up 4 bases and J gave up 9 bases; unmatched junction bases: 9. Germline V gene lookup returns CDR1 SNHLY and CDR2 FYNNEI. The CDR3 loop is CASSVRQGSGQYF. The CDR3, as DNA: TGTGCCAGCAGTGTGAGACAGGGATCTGGGCAGTACTTC.

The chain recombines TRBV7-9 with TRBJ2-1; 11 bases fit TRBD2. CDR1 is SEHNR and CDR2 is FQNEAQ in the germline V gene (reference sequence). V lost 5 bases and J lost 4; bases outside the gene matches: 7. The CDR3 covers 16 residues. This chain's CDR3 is CASSRRLAGQYNEQFF. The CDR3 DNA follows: TGTGCCAGCAGCCGCAGACTAGCGGGACAGTACAATGAGCAGTTCTTC.

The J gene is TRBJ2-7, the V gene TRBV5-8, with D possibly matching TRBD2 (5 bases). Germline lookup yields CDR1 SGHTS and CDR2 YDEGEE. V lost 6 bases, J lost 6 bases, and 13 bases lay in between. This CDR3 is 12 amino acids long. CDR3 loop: CASNRGIGEQYF. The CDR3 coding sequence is TGTGCCAGCAATAGAGGGATTGGCGAGCAGTACTTC.

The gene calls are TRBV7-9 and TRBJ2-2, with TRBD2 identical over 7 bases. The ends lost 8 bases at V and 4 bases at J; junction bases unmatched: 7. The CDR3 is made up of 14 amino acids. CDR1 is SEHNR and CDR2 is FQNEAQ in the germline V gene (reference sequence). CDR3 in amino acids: CASDAGEITGELFF. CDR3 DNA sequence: TGTGCCAGCGATGCGGGGGAAATCACCGGGGAGCTGTTTTTT.

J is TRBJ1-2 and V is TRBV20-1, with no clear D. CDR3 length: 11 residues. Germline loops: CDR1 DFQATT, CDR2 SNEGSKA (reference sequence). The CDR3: CKYEQNYGYTF. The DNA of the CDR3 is TGCAAATATGAACAAAACTATGGCTACACCTTC.

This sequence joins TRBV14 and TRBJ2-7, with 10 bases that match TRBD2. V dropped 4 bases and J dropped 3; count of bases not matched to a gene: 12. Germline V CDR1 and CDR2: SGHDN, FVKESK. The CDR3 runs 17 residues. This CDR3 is CASSPYLTSGEGYEQYF. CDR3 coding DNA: TGTGCCAGCAGCCCTTACCTCACTAGCGGGGAGGGCTACGAGCAGTACTTC.

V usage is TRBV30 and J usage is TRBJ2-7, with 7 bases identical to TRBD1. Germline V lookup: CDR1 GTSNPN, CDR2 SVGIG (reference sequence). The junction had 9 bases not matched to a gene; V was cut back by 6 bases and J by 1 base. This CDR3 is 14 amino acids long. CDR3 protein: CACHRQGRSYEQYV. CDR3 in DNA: TGTGCCTGTCATCGACAGGGTAGGTCCTACGAGCAGTACGTC.

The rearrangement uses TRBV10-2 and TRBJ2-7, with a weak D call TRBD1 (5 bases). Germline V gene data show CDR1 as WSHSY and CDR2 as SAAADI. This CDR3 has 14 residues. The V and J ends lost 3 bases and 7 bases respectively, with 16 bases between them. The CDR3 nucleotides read TGCGCCAGCAGTGACTCTCAGGGTATCGGTGAGCAGTACGTC. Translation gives CASSDSQGIGEQYV.